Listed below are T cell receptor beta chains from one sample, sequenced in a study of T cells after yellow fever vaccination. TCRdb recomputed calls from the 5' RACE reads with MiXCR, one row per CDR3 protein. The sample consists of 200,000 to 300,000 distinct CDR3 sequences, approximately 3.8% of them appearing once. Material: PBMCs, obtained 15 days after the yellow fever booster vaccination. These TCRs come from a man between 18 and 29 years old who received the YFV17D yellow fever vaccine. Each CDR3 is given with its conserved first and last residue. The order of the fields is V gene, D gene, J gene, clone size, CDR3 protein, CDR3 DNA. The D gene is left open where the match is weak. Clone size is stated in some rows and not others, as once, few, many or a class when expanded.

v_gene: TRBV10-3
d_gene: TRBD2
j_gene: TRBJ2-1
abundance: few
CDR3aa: CAISGSGGDNEQFF
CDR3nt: TGTGCCATCAGTGGTAGCGGGGGGGACAATGAGCAGTTCTTC

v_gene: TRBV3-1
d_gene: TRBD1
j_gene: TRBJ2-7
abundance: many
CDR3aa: CASSQYGTAYEQYF
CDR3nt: TGTGCCAGCAGCCAGTACGGGACAGCCTACGAGCAGTACTTC

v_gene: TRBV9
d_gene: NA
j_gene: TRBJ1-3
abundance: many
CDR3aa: CASSVDPNSGNTIYF
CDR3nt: TGTGCCAGCAGCGTAGACCCAAACTCTGGAAACACCATATATTTT

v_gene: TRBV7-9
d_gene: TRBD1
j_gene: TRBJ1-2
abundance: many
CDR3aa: CASSRAGGDGYTF
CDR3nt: TGTGCCAGCAGCCGTGCAGGGGGCGATGGCTACACCTTC

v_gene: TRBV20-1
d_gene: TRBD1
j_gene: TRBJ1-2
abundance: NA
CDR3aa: CSASSGTGFGYTF
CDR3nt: TGCAGTGCTTCCTCCGGGACAGGGTTTGGCTACACCTTC

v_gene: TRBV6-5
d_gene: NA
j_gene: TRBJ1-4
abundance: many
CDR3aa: CASSNLGGGEKLFF
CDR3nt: TGTGCCAGCAGTAATCTGGGAGGCGGAGAAAAACTGTTTTTT

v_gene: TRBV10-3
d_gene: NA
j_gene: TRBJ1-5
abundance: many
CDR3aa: CAISGTENQPQHF
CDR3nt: TGTGCCATCAGTGGGACAGAGAATCAGCCCCAGCATTTT

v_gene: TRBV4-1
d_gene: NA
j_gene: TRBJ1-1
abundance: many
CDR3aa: CASSQEGNEAFF
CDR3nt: TGCGCCAGCAGCCAAGAGGGGAATGAAGCTTTCTTT

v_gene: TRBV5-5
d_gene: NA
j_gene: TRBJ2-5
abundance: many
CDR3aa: CASTSPTQETQYF
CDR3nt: TGTGCCAGCACCTCTCCCACCCAAGAGACCCAGTACTTC

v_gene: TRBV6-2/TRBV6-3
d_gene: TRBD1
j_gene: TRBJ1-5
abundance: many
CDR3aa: CASSRTGGINQPQHF
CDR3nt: TGTGCCAGCAGTCGGACAGGGGGCATTAATCAGCCCCAGCATTTT

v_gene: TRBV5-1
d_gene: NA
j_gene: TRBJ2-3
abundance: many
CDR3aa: CASSLPDGSTDTQYF
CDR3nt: TGCGCCAGCAGCTTGCCCGACGGTAGCACAGATACGCAGTATTTT

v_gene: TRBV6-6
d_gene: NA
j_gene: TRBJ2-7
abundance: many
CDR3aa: CASSWGSSYEQYF
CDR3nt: TGTGCCAGCAGCTGGGGGTCTTCCTACGAGCAGTACTTC

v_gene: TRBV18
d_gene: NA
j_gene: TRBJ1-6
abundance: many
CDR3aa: CASSGPRSPLHF
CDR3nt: TGTGCCAGCTCAGGGCCTCGGTCACCCCTCCACTTT

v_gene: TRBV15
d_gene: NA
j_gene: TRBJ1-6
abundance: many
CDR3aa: CATSRDRYPLNSPLHF
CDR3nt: TGTGCCACCAGCAGAGATAGATACCCTCTTAATTCACCCCTCCACTTT

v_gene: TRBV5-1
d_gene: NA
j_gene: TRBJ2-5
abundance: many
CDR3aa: CASSAEVETQYF
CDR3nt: TGCGCCAGCAGCGCGGAGGTGGAGACCCAGTACTTC

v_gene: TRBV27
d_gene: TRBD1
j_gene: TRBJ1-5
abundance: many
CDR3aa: CASSPTGAGNQPQHF
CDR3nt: TGTGCCAGCAGCCCCACAGGGGCCGGCAATCAGCCCCAGCATTTT

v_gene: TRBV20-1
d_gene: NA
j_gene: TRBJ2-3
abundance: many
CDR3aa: CSAREAQTKTDTQYF
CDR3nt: TGCAGTGCTAGAGAGGCACAGACTAAAACAGATACGCAGTATTTT

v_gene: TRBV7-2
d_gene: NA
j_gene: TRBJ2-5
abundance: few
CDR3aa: CASRRQPNQQQTQYF
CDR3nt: TGTGCCAGCAGGCGACAGCCGAATCAGCAACAGACCCAGTACTTC

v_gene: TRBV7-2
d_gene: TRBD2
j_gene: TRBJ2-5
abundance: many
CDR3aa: CASSLGLAGGPETQYF
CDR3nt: TGTGCCAGCAGCTTGGGACTAGCGGGGGGGCCAGAGACCCAGTACTTC

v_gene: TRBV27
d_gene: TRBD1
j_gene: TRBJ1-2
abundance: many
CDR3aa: CASSRDRGNYGYTF
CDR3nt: TGTGCCAGCAGCCGGGACAGGGGCAACTATGGCTACACCTTC

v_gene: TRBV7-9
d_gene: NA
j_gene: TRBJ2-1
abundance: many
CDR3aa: CASAGYNEQFF
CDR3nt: TGTGCCAGCGCTGGGTACAATGAGCAGTTCTTC

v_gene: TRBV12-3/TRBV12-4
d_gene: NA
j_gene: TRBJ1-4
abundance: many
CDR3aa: CASSLEGRPRFF
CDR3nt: TGTGCCAGCAGTTTAGAAGGCCGGCCCCGCTTTTTT

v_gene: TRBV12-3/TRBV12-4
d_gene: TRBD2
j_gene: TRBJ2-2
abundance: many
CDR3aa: CASSPGLAGLIGELFF
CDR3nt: TGTGCCAGCAGTCCTGGCCTAGCGGGGCTAATCGGGGAGCTGTTTTTT

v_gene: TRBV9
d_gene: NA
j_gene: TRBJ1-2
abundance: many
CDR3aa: CASSGISKNGYTF
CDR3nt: TGTGCCAGCAGCGGGATATCGAAGAATGGCTACACCTTC

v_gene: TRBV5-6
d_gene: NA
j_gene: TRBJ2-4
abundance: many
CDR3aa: CASSMARELAKNIQYF
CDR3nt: TGTGCCAGCAGCATGGCCAGGGAACTAGCCAAAAACATTCAGTACTTC

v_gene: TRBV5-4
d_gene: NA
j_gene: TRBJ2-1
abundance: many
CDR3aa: CASSLASGQNNNEQFF
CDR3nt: TGTGCCAGCAGCTTGGCGTCAGGACAAAACAACAATGAGCAGTTCTTC

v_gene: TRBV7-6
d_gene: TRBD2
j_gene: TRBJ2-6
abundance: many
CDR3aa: CASSLVRGRITGANVLTF
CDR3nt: TGTGCCAGCAGCCTCGTGCGGGGGAGGATTACAGGGGCCAACGTCCTGACTTTC

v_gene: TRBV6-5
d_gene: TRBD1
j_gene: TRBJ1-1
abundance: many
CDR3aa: CASSYSGPGGEAFF
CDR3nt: TGTGCCAGCAGTTACTCAGGGCCAGGGGGTGAAGCTTTCTTT

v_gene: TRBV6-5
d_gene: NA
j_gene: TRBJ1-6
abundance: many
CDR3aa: CASSLSPGRNSPLHF
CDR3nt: TGTGCCAGCAGCCTATCACCGGGACGGAATTCACCCCTCCACTTT

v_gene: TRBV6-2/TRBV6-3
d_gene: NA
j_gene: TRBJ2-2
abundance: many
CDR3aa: CASRDRNTGELFF
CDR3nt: TGTGCCAGCAGGGACAGGAACACCGGGGAGCTGTTTTTT

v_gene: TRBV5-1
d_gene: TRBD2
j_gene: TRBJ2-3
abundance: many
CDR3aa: CASRLAGDTDTQYF
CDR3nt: TGCGCCAGCAGACTAGCGGGGGACACAGATACGCAGTATTTT

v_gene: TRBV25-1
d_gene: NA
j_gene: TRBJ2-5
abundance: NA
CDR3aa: CASSESPRETQYF
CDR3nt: TGTGCCAGCAGTGAATCCCCTCGAGAGACCCAGTACTTC

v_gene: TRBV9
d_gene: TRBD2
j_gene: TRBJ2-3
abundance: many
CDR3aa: CASSPHPQRGGDTQYF
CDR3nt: TGTGCCAGCAGCCCCCACCCCCAGCGGGGGGGAGATACGCAGTATTTT

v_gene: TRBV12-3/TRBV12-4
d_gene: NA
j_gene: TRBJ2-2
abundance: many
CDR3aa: CASILAGGELFF
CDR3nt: TGTGCCAGCATCCTGGCGGGGGGGGAGCTGTTTTTT

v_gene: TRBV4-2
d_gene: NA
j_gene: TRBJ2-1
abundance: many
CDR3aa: CASSLPRKGTYEQFF
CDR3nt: TGTGCCAGCAGCCTCCCAAGGAAGGGCACATATGAGCAGTTCTTC

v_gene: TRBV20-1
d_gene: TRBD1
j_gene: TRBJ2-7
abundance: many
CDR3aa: CSARDRGFEQYF
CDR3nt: TGCAGTGCCAGGGACAGGGGTTTCGAGCAGTACTTC

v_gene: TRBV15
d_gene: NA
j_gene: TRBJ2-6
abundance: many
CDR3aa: CATSRDLGDSGANVLTF
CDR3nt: TGTGCCACCAGCAGAGATCTAGGGGACTCTGGGGCCAACGTCCTGACTTTC

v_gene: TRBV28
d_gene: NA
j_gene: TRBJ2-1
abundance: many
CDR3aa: CASSFPGPGYNEQFF
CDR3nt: TGTGCCAGCAGTTTCCCGGGACCAGGTTACAATGAGCAGTTCTTC

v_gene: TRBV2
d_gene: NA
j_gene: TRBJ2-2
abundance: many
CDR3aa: CASSLTEANTGELFF
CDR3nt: TGTGCCAGCAGTCTGACAGAAGCGAACACCGGGGAGCTGTTTTTT

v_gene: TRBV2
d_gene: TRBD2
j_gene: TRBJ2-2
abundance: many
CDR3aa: CASIAGGVTGELFF
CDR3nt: TGTGCCAGCATAGCGGGGGGCGTCACCGGGGAGCTGTTTTTT

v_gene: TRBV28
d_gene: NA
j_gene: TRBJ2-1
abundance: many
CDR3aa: CASSLPHNEQFF
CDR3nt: TGTGCCAGCAGTTTACCCCACAATGAGCAGTTCTTC

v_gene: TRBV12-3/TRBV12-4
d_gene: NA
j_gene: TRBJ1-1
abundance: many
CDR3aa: CASSLGLITEAFF
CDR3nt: TGTGCCAGCAGTTTAGGGCTGATCACTGAAGCTTTCTTT

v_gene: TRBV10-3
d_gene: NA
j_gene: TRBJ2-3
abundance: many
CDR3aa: CAIRKVSTDTQYF
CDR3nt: TGTGCCATCAGAAAGGTTAGCACAGATACGCAGTATTTT

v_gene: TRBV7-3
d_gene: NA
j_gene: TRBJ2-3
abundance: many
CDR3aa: CASSPTLDRGTDTQYF
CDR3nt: TGTGCCAGCAGCCCAACCTTGGATCGGGGCACAGATACGCAGTATTTT

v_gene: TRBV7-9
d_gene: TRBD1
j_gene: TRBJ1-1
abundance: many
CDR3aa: CASSLASGTGHTEAFF
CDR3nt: TGTGCCAGCAGCTTAGCATCGGGGACAGGGCACACTGAAGCTTTCTTT

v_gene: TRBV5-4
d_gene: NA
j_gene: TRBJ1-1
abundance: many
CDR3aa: CASSEDRSLLEAFF
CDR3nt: TGTGCCAGCAGCGAGGACAGATCCCTCCTTGAAGCTTTCTTT